This TCR beta chain is from a study of blood T cell repertoires in COVID-19. The overall study: Spain, Italy and the United States supplied samples that represented acute and convalescent COVID-19.

Assay used: immunoSEQ multiplex PCR; TCRdb lists only in-frame clones, some missing. The table has over 150,000 clones, approximately 80% seen once; the top ten hold roughly 7%. This CDR3 is built from 15 residues. The sample taken for sequencing was peripheral blood. The J gene is TRBJ2-7, the V gene TRBV21-1; the table's D call of TRBD1 was not tested on the DNA. TRBV21-1 is given as a pseudogene. The sequence was obtained from a human donor in a cohort sampled during active COVID-19. The chain's CDR3 is CASSKDRGISWEQYF. The CDR3 DNA is TGTGCCAGCAGCAAAGACAGGGGTATCTCCTGGGAGCAGTACTTC.